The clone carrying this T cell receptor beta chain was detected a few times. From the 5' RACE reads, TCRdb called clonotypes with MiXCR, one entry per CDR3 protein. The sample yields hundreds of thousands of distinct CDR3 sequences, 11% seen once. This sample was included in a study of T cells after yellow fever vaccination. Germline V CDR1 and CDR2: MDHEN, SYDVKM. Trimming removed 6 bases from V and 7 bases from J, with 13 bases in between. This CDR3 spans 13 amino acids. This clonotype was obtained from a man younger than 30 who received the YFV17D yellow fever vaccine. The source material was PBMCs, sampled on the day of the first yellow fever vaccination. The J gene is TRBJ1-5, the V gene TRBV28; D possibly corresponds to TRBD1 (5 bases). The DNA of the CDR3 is TGTGCCAGCAGCGCAAAAAGGGGCCAGCCCCAGCATTTT. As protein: CASSAKRGQPQHF.